This T cell receptor beta chain was sequenced during a study of blood T cell repertoires in COVID-19. Study background: Samples taken during acute and convalescent COVID-19 were collected in the United States, Italy and Spain. The analysed material was cDNA or gDNA that came from T cells, B-cell-depleted T cells, or PBMCs.

The CDR3 length is 11 residues. The V end was cut by 6 bases, the J end by 7 bases, with 9 bases between. The germline V gene has CDR1 SGHTA and CDR2 FQGNSA. This clone appeared a single time. Assay used: immunoSEQ multiplex PCR; TCRdb lists only in-frame clones, some missing. The sample consists of 50,000 to 75,000 clones, around 81% of them appearing once. The sequence came from a woman of 80 years or more with active or convalescent COVID-19. The V gene is TRBV7-2, the J gene TRBJ1-2; D ambiguous. Source material: peripheral blood. The CDR3 sequence: CASRAVAGYTF. CDR3 DNA sequence: TGTGCCAGCAGGGCGGTAGCTGGCTACACCTTC.